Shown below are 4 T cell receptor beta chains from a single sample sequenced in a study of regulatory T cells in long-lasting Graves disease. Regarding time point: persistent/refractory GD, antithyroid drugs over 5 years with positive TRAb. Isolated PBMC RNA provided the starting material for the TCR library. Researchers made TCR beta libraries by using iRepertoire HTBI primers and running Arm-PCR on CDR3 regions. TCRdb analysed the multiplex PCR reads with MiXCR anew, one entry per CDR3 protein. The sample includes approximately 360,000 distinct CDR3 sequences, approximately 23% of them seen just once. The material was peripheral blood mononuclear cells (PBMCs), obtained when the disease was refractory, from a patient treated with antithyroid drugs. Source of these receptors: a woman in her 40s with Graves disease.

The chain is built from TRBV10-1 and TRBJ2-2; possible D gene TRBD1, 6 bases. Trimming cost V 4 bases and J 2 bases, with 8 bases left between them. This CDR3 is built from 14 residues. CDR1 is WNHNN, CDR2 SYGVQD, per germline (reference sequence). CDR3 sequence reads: CASSGQVNTGELFF. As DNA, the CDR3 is TGCGCCAGCAGTGGACAGGTCAACACCGGGGAGCTGTTTTTT.

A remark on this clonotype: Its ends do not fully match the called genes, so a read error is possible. DNA of the CDR3: TGTGCTAGCAGTCCGCCTGGGGCCAAGGGCCCCTACGAGCAGTACTTC. Translating it yields CASSPPGAKGPYEQYF. This sequence joins TRBV28 and TRBJ2-7, with D perhaps matching TRBD1 (5 bases). CDR3 length: 16 amino acids. Germline V gene sequence: CDR1 MDHEN, CDR2 SYDVKM.

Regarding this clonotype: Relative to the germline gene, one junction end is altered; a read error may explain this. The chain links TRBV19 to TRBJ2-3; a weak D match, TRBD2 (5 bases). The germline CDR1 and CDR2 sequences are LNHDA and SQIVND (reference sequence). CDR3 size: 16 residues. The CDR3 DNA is TGTGCCAGCAGTATCCCGTCTCGGGATCACACAGATACGCAGTATTTT. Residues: CASSIPSRDHTDTQYF. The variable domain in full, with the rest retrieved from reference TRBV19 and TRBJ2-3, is DGGITQSPKYLFRKEGQNVTLSCEQNLNHDAMYWYRQDPGQGLRLIYYSQIVNDFQKGDIAEGYSVSREKKESFPLTVTSAQKNPTAFYLCASSIPSRDHTDTQYFGPGTRLTVL.

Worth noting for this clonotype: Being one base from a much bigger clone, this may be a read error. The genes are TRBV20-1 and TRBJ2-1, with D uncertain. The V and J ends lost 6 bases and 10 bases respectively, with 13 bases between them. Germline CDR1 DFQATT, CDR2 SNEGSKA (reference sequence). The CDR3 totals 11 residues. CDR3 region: CSASPKYEQFF. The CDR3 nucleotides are TGCAGTGCCTCCCCAAAATACGAGCAGTTCTTC.